Listed below are T cell receptor beta chains from one sample, sequenced in a study of shared clonotypes between healthy human individuals. Assay used: immunoSEQ multiplex PCR; TCRdb lists only in-frame clones, some missing. Of about 480,000 clones in the sample, 75% to 85% were seen once. What was sequenced was PBMCs. These receptors were obtained from a woman aged 40 to 49 in good health. Some clones in this sample may be carry-over from other donors' samples. CDR3s include the opening cysteine and the closing phenylalanine or tryptophan. A D gene is named only where the DNA matches it firmly. Size tells how often a clone was seen (once, few, many) or the class of an expanded clone, and some rows leave it out.

D gene: -
clone size: -
V gene: TRBV5-1
J gene: TRBJ2-5
CDR3 protein: CASRQGYQQETQYF
CDR3 DNA: TGCGCCAGCAGACAAGGATACCAGCAAGAGACCCAGTACTTC

D gene: -
clone size: -
V gene: TRBV9
J gene: TRBJ2-3
CDR3 protein: CASSVGTTTTDTQYF
CDR3 DNA: TGTGCCAGCAGCGTAGGTACAACAACCACAGATACGCAGTATTTT

D gene: -
clone size: -
V gene: TRBV11-1
J gene: TRBJ2-7
CDR3 protein: CASSQDLAYEQYF
CDR3 DNA: TGTGCCAGCAGCCAGGACTTGGCCTACGAGCAGTACTTC

D gene: -
clone size: -
V gene: TRBV11-3
J gene: TRBJ2-2
CDR3 protein: CASRDLNTGELFF
CDR3 DNA: TGTGCCAGCAGGGACCTTAACACCGGGGAGCTGTTTTTT

D gene: -
clone size: many
V gene: TRBV6-4
J gene: TRBJ1-2
CDR3 protein: CASSDSAESYGYTF
CDR3 DNA: TGTGCCAGCAGTGACTCGGCTGAATCCTATGGCTACACCTTC

D gene: -
clone size: -
V gene: TRBV4-1
J gene: TRBJ2-3
CDR3 protein: CASSQVGPDTQYF
CDR3 DNA: TGCGCCAGCAGCCAAGTCGGGCCAGATACGCAGTATTTT

D gene: TRBD1
clone size: -
V gene: TRBV6-1
J gene: TRBJ1-2
CDR3 protein: CASSSDREIYGYTF
CDR3 DNA: TGTGCCAGCAGTTCGGACAGGGAGATCTATGGCTACACCTTC

D gene: -
clone size: once
V gene: TRBV27
J gene: TRBJ2-2
CDR3 protein: CASAAGGYTGELFF
CDR3 DNA: TGTGCCAGCGCGGCAGGCGGATACACCGGGGAGCTGTTTTTT

D gene: -
clone size: few
V gene: TRBV6-5
J gene: TRBJ1-4
CDR3 protein: CASSSPRNWKLFF
CDR3 DNA: TGTGCCAGCAGCTCGCCGAGGAACTGGAAACTGTTTTTT

D gene: TRBD1
clone size: -
V gene: TRBV28
J gene: TRBJ2-7
CDR3 protein: CASSPPPKGAFSYEQYF
CDR3 DNA: TGTGCCAGCAGTCCCCCCCCCAAGGGGGCATTTTCCTACGAGCAGTACTTC

D gene: -
clone size: -
V gene: TRBV5-1
J gene: TRBJ2-3
CDR3 protein: CASSISGTPGDTQYF
CDR3 DNA: TGCGCCAGCAGCATCTCCGGGACTCCGGGAGATACGCAGTATTTT

D gene: TRBD1
clone size: -
V gene: TRBV15
J gene: TRBJ2-7
CDR3 protein: CATSRDRGREQYF
CDR3 DNA: TGTGCCACCAGCCGGGACAGGGGCCGTGAGCAGTACTTC

D gene: -
clone size: -
V gene: TRBV28
J gene: TRBJ2-1
CDR3 protein: CASSYWYRGGSYNGQFF
CDR3 DNA: TGTGCCAGCAGTTACTGGTACCGCGGGGGCTCCTACAATGGGCAGTTCTTC

D gene: TRBD1
clone size: -
V gene: TRBV19
J gene: TRBJ1-5
CDR3 protein: CASSTMGQGIQPQHF
CDR3 DNA: TGTGCCAGTAGTACCATGGGACAGGGGATTCAGCCCCAGCATTTT

D gene: TRBD2
clone size: -
V gene: TRBV18
J gene: TRBJ2-7
CDR3 protein: CASSLLTSGTLYEQYF
CDR3 DNA: TGTGCCAGCTCACTATTAACTAGCGGGACCTTATACGAGCAGTACTTC

D gene: TRBD2
clone size: -
V gene: TRBV6-6
J gene: TRBJ2-5
CDR3 protein: CASSYSPSGGQETQYF
CDR3 DNA: TGTGCCAGCAGTTACTCTCCTAGCGGGGGGCAAGAGACCCAGTACTTC

D gene: -
clone size: -
V gene: TRBV10-3
J gene: TRBJ2-4
CDR3 protein: CAISESSQGVKNIQYF
CDR3 DNA: TGTGCCATCAGTGAGTCAAGTCAGGGCGTCAAAAACATTCAGTACTTC

D gene: TRBD2
clone size: few
V gene: TRBV10-2
J gene: TRBJ2-2
CDR3 protein: CASRLAGASGELFF
CDR3 DNA: TGCGCCAGCAGGTTAGCGGGAGCCTCCGGGGAGCTGTTTTTT

D gene: -
clone size: -
V gene: TRBV18
J gene: TRBJ2-3
CDR3 protein: CASSPPTSRSTDTQYF
CDR3 DNA: TGTGCCAGCTCACCACCTACTAGCAGAAGCACAGATACGCAGTATTTT

D gene: TRBD2
clone size: once
V gene: TRBV19
J gene: TRBJ2-5
CDR3 protein: CASSPGSGRAGETQYF
CDR3 DNA: TGTGCCAGTAGTCCCGGTAGCGGGAGGGCTGGCGAGACCCAGTACTTC

D gene: -
clone size: -
V gene: TRBV29-1
J gene: TRBJ2-1
CDR3 protein: CSVAGIGDGNEQFF
CDR3 DNA: TGCAGCGTTGCGGGCATAGGGGACGGTAATGAGCAGTTCTTC

D gene: TRBD2
clone size: once
V gene: TRBV4-1
J gene: TRBJ2-1
CDR3 protein: CASSSRLAGGPNEQFF
CDR3 DNA: TGCGCCAGCAGTTCACGACTAGCGGGAGGGCCCAATGAGCAGTTCTTC